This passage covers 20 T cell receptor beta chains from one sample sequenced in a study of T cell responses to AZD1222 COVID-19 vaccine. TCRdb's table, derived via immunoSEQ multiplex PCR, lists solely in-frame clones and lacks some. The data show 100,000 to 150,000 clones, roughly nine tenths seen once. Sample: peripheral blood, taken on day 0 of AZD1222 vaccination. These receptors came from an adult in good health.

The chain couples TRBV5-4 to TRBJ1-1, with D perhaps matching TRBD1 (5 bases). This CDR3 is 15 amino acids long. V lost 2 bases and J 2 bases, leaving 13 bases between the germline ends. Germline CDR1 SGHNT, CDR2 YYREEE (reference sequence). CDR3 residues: CASSFWGDPNTEAFF. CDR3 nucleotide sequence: TGTGCCAGCAGCTTTTGGGGGGACCCAAACACTGAAGCTTTCTTT.

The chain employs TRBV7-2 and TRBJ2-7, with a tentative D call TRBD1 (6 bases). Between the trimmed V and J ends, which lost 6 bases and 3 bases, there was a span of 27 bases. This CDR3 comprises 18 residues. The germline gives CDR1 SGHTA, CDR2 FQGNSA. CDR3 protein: CASSRRQAPDDLYYEQYF. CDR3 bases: TGTGCCAGCAGTCGCCGACAGGCCCCAGACGACCTATACTACGAGCAGTACTTC. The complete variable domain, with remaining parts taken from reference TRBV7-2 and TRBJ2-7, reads GAGVSQSPSNKVTEKGKDVELRCDPISGHTALYWYRQSLGQGLEFLIYFQGNSAPDKSGLPSDRFSAERTGGSVSTLTIQRTQQEDSAVYLCASSRRQAPDDLYYEQYFGPGTRLTVT.

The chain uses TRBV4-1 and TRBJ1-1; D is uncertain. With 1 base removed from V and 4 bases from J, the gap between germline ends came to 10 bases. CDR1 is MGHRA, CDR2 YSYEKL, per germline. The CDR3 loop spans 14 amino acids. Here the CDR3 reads CASSQVPVSTEAFF. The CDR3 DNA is TGCGCCAGCAGCCAAGTTCCGGTCAGCACTGAAGCTTTCTTT.

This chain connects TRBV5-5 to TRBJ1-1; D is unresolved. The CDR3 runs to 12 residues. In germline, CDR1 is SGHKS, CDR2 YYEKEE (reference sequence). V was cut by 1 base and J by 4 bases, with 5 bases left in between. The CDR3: CASSLRGTEAFF. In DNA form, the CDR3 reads TGTGCCAGCAGCTTGCGAGGCACTGAAGCTTTCTTT.

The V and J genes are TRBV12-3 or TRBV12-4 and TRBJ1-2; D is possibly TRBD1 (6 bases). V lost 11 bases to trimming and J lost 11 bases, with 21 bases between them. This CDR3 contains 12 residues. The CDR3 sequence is CASRGAGFEYTF. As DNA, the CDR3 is TGTGCCTCTCGGGGGGCCGGCTTCGAGTACACCTTC.

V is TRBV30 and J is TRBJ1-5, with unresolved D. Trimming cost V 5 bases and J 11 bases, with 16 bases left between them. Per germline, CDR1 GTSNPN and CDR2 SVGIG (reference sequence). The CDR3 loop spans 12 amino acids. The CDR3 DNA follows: TGTGCCTGGTCCCAGGCAGATGGGGCCCAGCATTTT. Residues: CAWSQADGAQHF.

The CDR3: CASSPQSGNSYNSPLHF. As DNA, the CDR3 is TGTGCCAGCTCACCACAATCGGGCAACTCCTATAATTCACCCCTCCACTTT. The V and J genes are TRBV18 and TRBJ1-6; D is undetermined. CDR1 is KGHSH and CDR2 is LQKENI in the germline V gene. The CDR3 contains 17 residues. V was trimmed by 1 base and J by 0 bases, leaving 10 bases between them.

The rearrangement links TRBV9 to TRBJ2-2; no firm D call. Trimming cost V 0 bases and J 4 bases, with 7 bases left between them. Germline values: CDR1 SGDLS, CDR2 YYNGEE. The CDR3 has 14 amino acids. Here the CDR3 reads CASSVASGTGELFF. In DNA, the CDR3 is TGTGCCAGCAGCGTAGCGTCTGGCACCGGGGAGCTGTTTTTT.

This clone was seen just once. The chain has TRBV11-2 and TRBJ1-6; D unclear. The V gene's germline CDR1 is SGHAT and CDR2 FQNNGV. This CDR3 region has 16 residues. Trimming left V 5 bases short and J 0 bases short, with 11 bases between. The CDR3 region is CASSPRKSSYNSPLHF. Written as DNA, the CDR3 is TGTGCCAGCAGCCCCAGGAAAAGCTCCTATAATTCACCCCTCCACTTT.

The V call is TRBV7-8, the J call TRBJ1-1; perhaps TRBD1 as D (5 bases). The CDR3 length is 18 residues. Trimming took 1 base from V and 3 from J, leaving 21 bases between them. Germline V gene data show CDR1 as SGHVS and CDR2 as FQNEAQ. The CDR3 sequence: CASSLGGVLVRSDTEAFF. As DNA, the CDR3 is TGTGCCAGCAGCTTAGGGGGCGTATTGGTGCGTTCAGACACTGAAGCTTTCTTT.

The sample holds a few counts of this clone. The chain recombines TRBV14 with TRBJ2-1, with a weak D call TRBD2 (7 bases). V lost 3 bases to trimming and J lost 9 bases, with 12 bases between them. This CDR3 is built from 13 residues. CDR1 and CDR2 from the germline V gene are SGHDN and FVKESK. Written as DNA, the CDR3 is TGTGCCAGCAGCCAGGGAGGGGGAGTTGAGCAGTTCTTC. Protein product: CASSQGGGVEQFF.

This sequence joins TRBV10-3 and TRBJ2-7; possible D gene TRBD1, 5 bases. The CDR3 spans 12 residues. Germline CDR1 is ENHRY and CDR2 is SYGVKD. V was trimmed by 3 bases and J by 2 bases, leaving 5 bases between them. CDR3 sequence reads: CAISDRAYEQYF. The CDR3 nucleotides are TGTGCCATCAGTGACAGGGCCTACGAGCAGTACTTC.

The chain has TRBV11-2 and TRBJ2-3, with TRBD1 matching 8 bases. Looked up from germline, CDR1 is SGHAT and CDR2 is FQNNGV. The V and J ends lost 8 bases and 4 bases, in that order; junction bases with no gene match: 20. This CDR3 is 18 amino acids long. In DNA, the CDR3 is TGTGCCAGCTCTCAAATAACGGCGGTTGCCAGGGGGCCAGATACGCAGTATTTT. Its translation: CASSQITAVARGPDTQYF. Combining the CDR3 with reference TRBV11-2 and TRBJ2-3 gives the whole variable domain EAGVAQSPRYKIIEKRQSVAFWCNPISGHATLYWYQQILGQGPKLLIQFQNNGVVDDSQLPKDRFSAERLKGVDSTLKIQPAKLEDSAVYLCASSQITAVARGPDTQYFGPGTRLTVL.

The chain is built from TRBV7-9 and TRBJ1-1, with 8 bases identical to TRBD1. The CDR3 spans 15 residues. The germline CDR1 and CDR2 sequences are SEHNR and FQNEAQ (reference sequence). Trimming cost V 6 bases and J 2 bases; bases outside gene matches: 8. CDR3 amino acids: CASSWGQEPNTEAFF. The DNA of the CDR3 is TGTGCCAGCAGTTGGGGACAGGAACCCAACACTGAAGCTTTCTTT.

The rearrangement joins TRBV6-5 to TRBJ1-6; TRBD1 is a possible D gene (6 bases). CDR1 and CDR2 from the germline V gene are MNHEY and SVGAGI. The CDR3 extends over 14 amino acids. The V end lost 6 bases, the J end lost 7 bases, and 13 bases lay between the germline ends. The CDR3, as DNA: TGTGCCAGCAGGCAGGGGAATCTCAATTCACCCCTCCACTTT. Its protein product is CASRQGNLNSPLHF.

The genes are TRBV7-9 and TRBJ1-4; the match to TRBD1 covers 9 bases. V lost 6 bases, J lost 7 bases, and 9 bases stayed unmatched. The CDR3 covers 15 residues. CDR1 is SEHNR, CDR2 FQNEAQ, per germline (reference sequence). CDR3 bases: TGTGCCAGCAGTCGGGGGACAGGGAGGAGTGAAAAACTGTTTTTT. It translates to CASSRGTGRSEKLFF.

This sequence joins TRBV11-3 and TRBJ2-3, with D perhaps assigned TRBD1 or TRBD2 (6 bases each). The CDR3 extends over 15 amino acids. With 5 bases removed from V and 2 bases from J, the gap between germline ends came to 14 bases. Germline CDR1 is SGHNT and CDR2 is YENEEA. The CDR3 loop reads CASSLTGGVTDTQYF. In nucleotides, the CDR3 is TGTGCCAGCAGCCTGACAGGAGGGGTCACAGATACGCAGTATTTT.

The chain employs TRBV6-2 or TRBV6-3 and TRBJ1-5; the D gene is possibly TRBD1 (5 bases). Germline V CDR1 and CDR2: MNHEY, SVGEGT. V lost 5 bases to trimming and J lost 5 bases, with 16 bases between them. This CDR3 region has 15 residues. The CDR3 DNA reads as TGTGCCAGCAGTCTCCCGGGGGGTGACGATCAGCCCCAGCATTTT. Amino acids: CASSLPGGDDQPQHF.

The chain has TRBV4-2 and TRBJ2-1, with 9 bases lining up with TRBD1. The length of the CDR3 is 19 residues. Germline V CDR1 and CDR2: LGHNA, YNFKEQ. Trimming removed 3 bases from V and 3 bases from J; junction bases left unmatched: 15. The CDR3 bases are TGTGCCAGCAGCCAGTTACAGGGGGCTCCCTCTAGCTTCTACAATGAGCAGTTCTTC. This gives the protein CASSQLQGAPSSFYNEQFF.

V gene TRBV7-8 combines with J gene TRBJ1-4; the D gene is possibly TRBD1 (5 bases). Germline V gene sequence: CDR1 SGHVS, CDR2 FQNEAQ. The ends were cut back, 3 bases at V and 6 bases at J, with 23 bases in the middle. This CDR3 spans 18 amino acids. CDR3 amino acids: CASSLGPGAGSEDEKLFF. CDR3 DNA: TGTGCCAGCAGCTTGGGGCCGGGAGCAGGGTCAGAAGATGAAAAACTGTTTTTT.